Reported below is one T cell receptor beta chain. No antigen is known for it. TCRdb passed the 5' RACE reads through MiXCR, listing each CDR3 protein once. This table holds about 560,000 distinct CDR3 sequences, less than 25% found once. The sample originates from a study of T-cell memory formation after mild COVID-19. The study's findings and limits: Clones which contracted sat mainly in CM and EM if CD4+, and in EMRA if CD8+. Later expanders leaned CD4+, whereas day 15 to 85 contracting clones were balanced CD4/CD8.

This TCR came from an adult woman who had mild COVID-19 (a few samples of this study predate the infection). Cell type and time point are not known. Sequenced input: PBMCs or a T cell subset sorted from them (not recorded which).

The CDR3: CASSLAIEDIREKLFF. The CDR3 DNA reads TGTGCCAGCAGCTTAGCAATCGAGGACATAAGAGAAAAACTGTTTTTT. The chain uses TRBV7-9 and TRBJ1-4; tentative D call: TRBD1 (5 bases). V dropped 0 bases and J dropped 8 bases, with 16 bases sitting between them. CDR1 is SEHNR, CDR2 FQNEAQ, per germline (reference sequence). The CDR3 spans 16 residues.